This T cell receptor beta chain derives from a study of blood T cell repertoires in COVID-19. Profiled with immunoSEQ multiplex PCR; TCRdb holds only in-frame clones, not every one. The table shows about 280,000 clones, with approximately 90% occurring only once. This TCR came from a woman aged 40-49 years who had recovered from COVID-19. Source material: PBMCs or T cells enriched from blood (not recorded which).

The CDR3 DNA reads as TGTGCCAGCAGTTTAGTAGGAGATCCTTCTAACTATGGCTACACCTTC. This encodes CASSLVGDPSNYGYTF. The chain is built from TRBV28 and TRBJ1-2; D unclear. V gave up 2 bases and J gave up 0 bases, with 13 bases separating them. Germline V gene lookup returns CDR1 MDHEN and CDR2 SYDVKM. The CDR3 length is 16 residues.